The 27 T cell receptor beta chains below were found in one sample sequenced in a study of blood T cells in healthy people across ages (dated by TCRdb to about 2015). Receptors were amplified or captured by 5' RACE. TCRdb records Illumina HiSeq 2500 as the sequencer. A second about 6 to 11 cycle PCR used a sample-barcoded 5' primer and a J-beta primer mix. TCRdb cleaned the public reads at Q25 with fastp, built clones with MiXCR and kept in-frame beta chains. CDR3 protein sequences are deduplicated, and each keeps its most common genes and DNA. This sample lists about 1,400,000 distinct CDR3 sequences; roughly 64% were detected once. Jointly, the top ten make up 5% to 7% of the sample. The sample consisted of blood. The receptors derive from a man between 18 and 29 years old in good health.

CDR3 DNA: TGTGCCAGCAGCTTAGATTGGCAAAACACTGAAGCTTTCTTT. Translated, it gives CASSLDWQNTEAFF. V is TRBV11-2 and J is TRBJ1-1; D unclear. CDR1 and CDR2 from the germline V gene are SGHAT and FQNNGV. The germline V and J ends were trimmed by 0 bases and 2 bases, with 7 bases remaining between them. This CDR3 is built from 14 residues.

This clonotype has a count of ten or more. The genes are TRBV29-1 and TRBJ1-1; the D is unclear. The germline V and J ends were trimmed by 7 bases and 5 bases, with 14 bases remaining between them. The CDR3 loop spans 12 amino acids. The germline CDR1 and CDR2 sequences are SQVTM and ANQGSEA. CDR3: CSAEVERTEAFF. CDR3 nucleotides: TGCAGCGCCGAAGTTGAGAGGACTGAAGCTTTCTTT.

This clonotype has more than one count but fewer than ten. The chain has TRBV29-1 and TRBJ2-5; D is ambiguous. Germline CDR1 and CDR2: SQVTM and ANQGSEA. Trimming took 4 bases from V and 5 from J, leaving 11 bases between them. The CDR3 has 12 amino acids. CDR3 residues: CSVVSQMETQYF. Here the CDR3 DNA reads TGCAGCGTTGTATCACAGATGGAGACCCAGTACTTC.

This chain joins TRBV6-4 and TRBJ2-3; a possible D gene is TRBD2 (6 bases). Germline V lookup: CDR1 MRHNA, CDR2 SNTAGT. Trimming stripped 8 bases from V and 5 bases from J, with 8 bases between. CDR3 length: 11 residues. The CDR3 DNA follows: TGTGCCAGCGGGACTCTAGATACGCAGTATTTT. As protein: CASGTLDTQYF.

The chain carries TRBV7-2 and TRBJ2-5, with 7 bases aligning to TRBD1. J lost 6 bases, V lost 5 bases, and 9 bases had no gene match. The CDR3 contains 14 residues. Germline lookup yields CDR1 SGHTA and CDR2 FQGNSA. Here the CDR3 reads CASSGQAGTKTQYF. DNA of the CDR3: TGTGCCAGCAGCGGACAGGCGGGTACGAAGACCCAGTACTTC.

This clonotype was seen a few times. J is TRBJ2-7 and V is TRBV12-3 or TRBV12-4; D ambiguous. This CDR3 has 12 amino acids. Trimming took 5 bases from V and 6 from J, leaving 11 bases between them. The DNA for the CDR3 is TGTGCCAGCAGTCCCAACAGAGGCGAGCAGTACTTC. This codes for CASSPNRGEQYF.

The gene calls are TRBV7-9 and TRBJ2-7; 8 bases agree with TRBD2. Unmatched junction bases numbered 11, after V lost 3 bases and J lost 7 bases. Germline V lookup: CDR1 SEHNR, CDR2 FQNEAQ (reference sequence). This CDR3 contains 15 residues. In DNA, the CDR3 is TGTGCCAGCAGCTTGGAAGCGGGAGCCCTCTTGGAGCAGTACTTC. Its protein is CASSLEAGALLEQYF.

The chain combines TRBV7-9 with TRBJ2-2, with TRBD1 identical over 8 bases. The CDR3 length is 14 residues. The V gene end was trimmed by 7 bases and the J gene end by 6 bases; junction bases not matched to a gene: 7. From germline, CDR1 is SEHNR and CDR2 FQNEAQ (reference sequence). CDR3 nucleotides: TGTGCCAGCATGAAGACAGGGGCTCCCGGGGAGCTGTTTTTT. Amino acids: CASMKTGAPGELFF.

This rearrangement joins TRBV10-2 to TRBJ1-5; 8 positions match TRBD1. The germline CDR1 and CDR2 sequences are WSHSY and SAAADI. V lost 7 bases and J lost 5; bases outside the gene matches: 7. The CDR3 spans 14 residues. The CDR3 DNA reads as TGCGCCAGCAATTCCCAGGGGGCCGATCAGCCCCAGCATTTT. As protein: CASNSQGADQPQHF.

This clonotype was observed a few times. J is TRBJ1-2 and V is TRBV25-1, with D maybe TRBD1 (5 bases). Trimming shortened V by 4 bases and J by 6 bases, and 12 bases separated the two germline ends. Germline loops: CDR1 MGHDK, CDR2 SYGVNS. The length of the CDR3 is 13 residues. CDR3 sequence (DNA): TGTGCCAGCAGTGTTGCCGGGACGAATGGCTACACCTTC. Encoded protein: CASSVAGTNGYTF.

The CDR3 reads CASSPLAGKETQYF. The CDR3 nucleotides are TGTGCCAGCAGTCCCCTCGCAGGGAAAGAGACCCAGTACTTC. V and J are TRBV27 and TRBJ2-5; a weak D match, TRBD1 (5 bases). Deletions cut 5 bases from V and 3 bases from J, with 13 bases between. Per germline, CDR1 MNHEY and CDR2 SMNVEV (reference sequence). The CDR3 totals 14 residues.

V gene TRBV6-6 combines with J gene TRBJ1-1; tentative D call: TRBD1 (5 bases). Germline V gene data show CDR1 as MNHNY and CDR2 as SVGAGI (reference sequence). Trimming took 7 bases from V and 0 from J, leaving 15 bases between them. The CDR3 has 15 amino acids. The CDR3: CASTGEGLMNTEAFF. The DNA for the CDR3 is TGTGCCAGCACCGGGGAGGGACTGATGAACACTGAAGCTTTCTTT.

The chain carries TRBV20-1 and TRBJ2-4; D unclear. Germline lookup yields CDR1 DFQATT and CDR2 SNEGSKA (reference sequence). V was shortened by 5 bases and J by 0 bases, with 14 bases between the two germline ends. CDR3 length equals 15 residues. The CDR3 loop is CSAADHTIAKNIQYF. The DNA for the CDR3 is TGCAGTGCTGCTGACCACACAATAGCCAAAAACATTCAGTACTTC.

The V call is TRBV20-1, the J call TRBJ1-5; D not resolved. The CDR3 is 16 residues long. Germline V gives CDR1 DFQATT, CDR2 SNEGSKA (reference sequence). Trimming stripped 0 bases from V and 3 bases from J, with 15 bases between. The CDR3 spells CSARDGRFGHNQPQHF. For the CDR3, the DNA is TGCAGTGCTAGAGATGGGCGTTTTGGGCACAATCAGCCCCAGCATTTT.

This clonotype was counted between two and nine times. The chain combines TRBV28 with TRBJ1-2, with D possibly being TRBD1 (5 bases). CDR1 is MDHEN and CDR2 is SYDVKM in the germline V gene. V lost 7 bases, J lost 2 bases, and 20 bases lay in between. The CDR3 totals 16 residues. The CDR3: CASNDPGLMGNYGYTF. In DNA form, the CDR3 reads TGTGCCAGCAACGACCCGGGACTGATGGGGAACTATGGCTACACCTTC.

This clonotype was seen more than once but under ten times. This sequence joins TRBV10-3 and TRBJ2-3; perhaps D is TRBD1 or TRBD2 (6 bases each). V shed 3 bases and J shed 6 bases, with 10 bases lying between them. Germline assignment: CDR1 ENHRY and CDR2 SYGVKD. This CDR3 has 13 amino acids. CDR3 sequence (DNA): TGTGCCATCAGTGAACGAGGGGGGGATACGCAGTATTTT. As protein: CAISERGGDTQYF.

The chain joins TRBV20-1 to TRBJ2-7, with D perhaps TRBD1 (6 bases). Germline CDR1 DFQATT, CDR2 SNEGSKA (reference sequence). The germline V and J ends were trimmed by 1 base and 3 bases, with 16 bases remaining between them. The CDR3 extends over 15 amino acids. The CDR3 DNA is TGCAGTGCTAGAGTCAGGGGAAAGGTAGGCTACGAGCAGTACTTC. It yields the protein CSARVRGKVGYEQYF.

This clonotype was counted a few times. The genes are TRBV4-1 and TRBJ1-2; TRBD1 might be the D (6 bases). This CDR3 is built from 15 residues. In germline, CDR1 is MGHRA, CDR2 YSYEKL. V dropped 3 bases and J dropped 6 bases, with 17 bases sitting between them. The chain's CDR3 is CASSHLDRKRNGYTF. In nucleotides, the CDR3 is TGCGCCAGCAGCCACCTCGACAGGAAGAGAAATGGCTACACCTTC.

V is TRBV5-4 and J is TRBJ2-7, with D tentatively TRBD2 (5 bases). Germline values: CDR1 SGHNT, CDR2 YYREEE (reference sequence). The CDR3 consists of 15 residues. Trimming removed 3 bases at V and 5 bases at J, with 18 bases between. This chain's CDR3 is CASSSSPDGVNEQYF. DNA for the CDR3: TGTGCCAGCAGCTCCTCACCGGACGGGGTTAACGAGCAGTACTTC.

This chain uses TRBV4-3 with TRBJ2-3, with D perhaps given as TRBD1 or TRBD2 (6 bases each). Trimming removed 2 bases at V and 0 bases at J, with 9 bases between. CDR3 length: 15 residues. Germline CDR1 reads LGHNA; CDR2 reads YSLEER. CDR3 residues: CASSQQGTSTDTQYF. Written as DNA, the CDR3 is TGCGCCAGCAGCCAACAGGGGACTAGCACAGATACGCAGTATTTT.

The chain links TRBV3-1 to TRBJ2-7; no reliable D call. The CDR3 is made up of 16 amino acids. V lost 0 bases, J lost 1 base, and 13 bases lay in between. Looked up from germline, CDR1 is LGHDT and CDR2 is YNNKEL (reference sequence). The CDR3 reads CASSQDVRTTSYEQYF. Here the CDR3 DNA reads TGTGCCAGCAGCCAAGATGTTCGGACCACTTCCTACGAGCAGTACTTC.

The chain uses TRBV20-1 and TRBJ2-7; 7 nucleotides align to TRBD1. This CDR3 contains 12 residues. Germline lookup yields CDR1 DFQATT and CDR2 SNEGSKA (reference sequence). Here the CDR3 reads CRATQGSHEQYF. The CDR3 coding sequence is TGCAGGGCCACACAGGGGTCCCACGAGCAGTACTTC.

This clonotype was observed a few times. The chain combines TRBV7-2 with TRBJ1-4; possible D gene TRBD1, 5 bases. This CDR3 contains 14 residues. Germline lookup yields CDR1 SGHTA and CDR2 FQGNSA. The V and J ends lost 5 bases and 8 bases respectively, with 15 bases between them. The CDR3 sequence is CASSHRGLEEKLFF. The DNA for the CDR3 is TGTGCCAGCAGCCACCGGGGACTGGAAGAAAAACTGTTTTTT.

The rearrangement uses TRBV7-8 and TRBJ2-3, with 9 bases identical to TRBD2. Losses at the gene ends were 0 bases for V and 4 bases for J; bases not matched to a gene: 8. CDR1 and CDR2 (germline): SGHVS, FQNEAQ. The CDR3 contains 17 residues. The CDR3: CASSLAPVSGSADTQYF. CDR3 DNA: TGTGCCAGCAGCTTAGCGCCCGTTAGCGGGAGCGCAGATACGCAGTATTTT.

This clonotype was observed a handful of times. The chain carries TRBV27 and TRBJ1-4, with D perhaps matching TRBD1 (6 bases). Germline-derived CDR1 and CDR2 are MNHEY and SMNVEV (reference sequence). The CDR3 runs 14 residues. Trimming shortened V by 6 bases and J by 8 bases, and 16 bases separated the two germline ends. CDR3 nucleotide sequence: TGTGCCAGCAGAGGCACGGGGGCGAGGGAAAAACTGTTTTTT. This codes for CASRGTGAREKLFF.

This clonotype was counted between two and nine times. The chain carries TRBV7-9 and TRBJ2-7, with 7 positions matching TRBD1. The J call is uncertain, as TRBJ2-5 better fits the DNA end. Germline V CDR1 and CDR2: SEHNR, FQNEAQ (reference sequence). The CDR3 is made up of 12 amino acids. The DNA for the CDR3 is TGTGCCAGCAGCAAGGGGGCACAGACCCAGTACTTC. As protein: CASSKGAQTQYF.

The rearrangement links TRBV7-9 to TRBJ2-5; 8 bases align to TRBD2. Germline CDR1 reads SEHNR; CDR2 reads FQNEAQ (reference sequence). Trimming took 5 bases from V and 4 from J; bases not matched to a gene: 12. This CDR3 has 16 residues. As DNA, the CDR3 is TGTGCCAGCAGCGACCCCGGGAGGGACTACCGAGAGACCCAGTACTTC. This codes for CASSDPGRDYRETQYF. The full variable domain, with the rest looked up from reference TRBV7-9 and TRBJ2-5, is DTGVSQNPRHKITKRGQNVTFRCDPISEHNRLYWYRQTLGQGPEFLTYFQNEAQLEKSRLLSDRFSAERPKGSFSTLEIQRTEQGDSAMYLCASSDPGRDYRETQYFGPGTRLLVL.